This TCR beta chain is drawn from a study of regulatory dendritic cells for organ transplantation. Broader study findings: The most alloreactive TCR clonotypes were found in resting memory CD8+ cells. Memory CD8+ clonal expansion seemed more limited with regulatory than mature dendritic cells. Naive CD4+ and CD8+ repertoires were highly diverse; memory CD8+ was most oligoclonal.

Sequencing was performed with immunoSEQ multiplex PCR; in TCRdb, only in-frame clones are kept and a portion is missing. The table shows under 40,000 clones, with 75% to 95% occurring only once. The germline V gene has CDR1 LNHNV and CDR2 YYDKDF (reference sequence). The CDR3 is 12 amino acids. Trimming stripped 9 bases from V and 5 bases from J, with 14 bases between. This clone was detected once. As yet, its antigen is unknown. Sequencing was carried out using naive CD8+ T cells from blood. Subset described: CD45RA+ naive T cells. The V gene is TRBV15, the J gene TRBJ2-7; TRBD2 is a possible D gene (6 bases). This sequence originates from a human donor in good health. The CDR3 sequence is CATGLPGNEQYF. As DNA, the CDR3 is TGTGCCACGGGACTGCCGGGGAACGAGCAGTACTTC.